This record concerns one T cell receptor (beta chain) sequence. This clonotype was seen only a few times. Its antigen specificity is not known. One base away there is no much larger clone; base qualities are not given. The protocol used for the library was 5' RACE. The sample was run on a NextSeq 500. The TCR library protocol attached a unique molecular identifier to each TCR cDNA molecule to allow correction of PCR and sequencing errors. As for the authors' bioinformatics: TCR identification, UMI-based error correction and CDR3 extraction were all carried out with Decombinator tools. Expanded TCRs were defined as those above a frequency of 2 per 1,000, corresponding to the top 1% of the tumor frequency distribution. Renyi diversity was computed with the R vegan package after each repertoire had been subsampled 100 times to 5,000 TCRs. CDR3 similarity networks were built from amino acid triplet string-kernel similarity, with CDR3s being connected when pairwise similarity was above 0.82. In TCRdb, the public reads were trimmed at Q25 with fastp and aligned with MiXCR, with productive beta chains retained. Entries that share a CDR3 protein sequence are merged under the most common genes and DNA. Here the V and J calls rest on TCRdb's processing, not on the authors' analysis. Across this sample there are fewer than 6,000 distinct CDR3 sequences, with roughly 5% seen only once. Of the sample, 7% to 10% is held by the ten largest clones.

This entry is derived from a study of spatial heterogeneity in lung cancer (dated by TCRdb to about 2019). With respect to the entire study: Beta-chain transcripts were consistently detected in greater numbers than alpha-chain transcripts, which likely reflects a higher abundance of beta-chain transcripts. Both alpha and beta chains were TCR-sequenced in samples taken at surgery, namely 220 tumor regions, approximately 66 matched nontumor lung samples and 50 to 60 PBMC samples. In the raw uncorrected reads, each unique combination of TCR and UMI appeared more than ten times on average. The study quantitatively compared TCR alpha and beta repertoires across multiple tumor regions, matched nontumor lung and blood in non-small cell lung cancer. Nonsynonymous mutation counts, determined by whole-exome sequencing of tumor tissue, were related to TCR repertoire features.

The time point label, read with the paper, signifies: sample taken at primary tumor resection. The donors were approximately 70 patients from the lung TRACERx cohort who had early-stage, untreated non-small cell lung cancer. TCR sequencing used whole RNA extracted from tumor and nontumor lung tissue, or from cryopreserved PBMC samples, without cell sorting. Patients were selected for TCR sequencing only if sufficient RNA was available from at least two tumor regions. A lung pathologist reviewed the tumor and adjacent nontumor lung specimens before the specimens were selected. Sequences LNHDA (CDR1) and SQIVND (CDR2) are obtained from the germline V gene (reference sequence). V sheds 6 bases and J sheds 2 bases, leaving 14 bases between their ends. Measured from the cysteine to the phenylalanine, the CDR3 is 15 residues long. Only the CDR3 portion is preserved as DNA: 45 bases, with reading frame beginning at the first base.

The paper as a whole reports these results and caveats: Additional single-cell paired TCR alpha and beta sequencing was considered necessary to confirm, at a functional level, the hypothesis that regional TCRs recognize regional mutations.

This material consisted of normal lung tissue next to the tumor, taken at surgery. Here the chain combines TRBV19 and TRBJ1-5; confidence is insufficient to name the D gene. This clonotype originated in a female donor with early-stage non-small cell lung cancer. The CDR3 here reads CASRDRAVGNQPQHF. The sequence in DNA is TGTGCCAGTAGAGATCGGGCAGTTGGCAATCAGCCCCAGCATTTT.